This entry concerns a single T cell receptor (beta chain). The cDNA 3' end received a ligated oligonucleotide with a UMI. An equimolar mix of RC1.1 and RC1.2 primed the beta chain across TRBC1 and TRBC2. Separate processing of TCR alpha and beta chains began at the second PCR. One entry per CDR3 protein results from TCRdb running MiXCR on the UMI-ligation and nested PCR reads. This sample carries fewer than 45,000 distinct CDR3 sequences, about a sixth of them seen once, and the ten largest clones take approximately 47%. This entry comes from a study of quantifying T cell responses using KT2 cells. For the study at large: RNA was reverse transcribed with TCR alpha and beta constant-region primers.

The germline gives CDR1 MNHEY, CDR2 SVGAGI. Trimming removed 5 bases from V and 1 base from J, with 14 bases in between. The CDR3 sequence is 15 residues long. Fixed numbers of PBMC received varying amounts of KT2 cells. The TCR was taken from a human donor. Sequencing used PBMCs spiked with cells of the T cell clone KT2. J is TRBJ1-1 and V is TRBV6-5; tentatively, D is TRBD1 (5 bases). The CDR3 is CASSEGRLPNTEAFF. CDR3 sequence (DNA): TGTGCCAGCAGTGAGGGGCGATTACCGAACACTGAAGCTTTCTTT.